One sample yielded the 23 T cell receptor beta chains listed below, sequenced in a study of blood T cell repertoires in COVID-19. Libraries were prepared by immunoSEQ multiplex PCR; TCRdb keeps only in-frame clonotypes and omits some of them. The sample lists tens of thousands of clones, around 89% occurring once. Sequencing was done on a sample of peripheral blood. These receptors were taken from a woman aged 60-75 years with active COVID-19.

In DNA form, the CDR3 reads TGCAGCGGGCGGACAGGGAGTGTAGCTTTCTTT. Its translation: CSGRTGSVAFF. The chain has TRBV29-1 and TRBJ1-1, with TRBD1 matching 8 bases. V shed 7 bases and J 10 bases; nucleotides not matched to a gene: 8. Germline CDR1 SQVTM, CDR2 ANQGSEA. This CDR3 contains 11 residues.

The V gene is TRBV10-3, the J gene TRBJ1-2, with 9 bases matching TRBD1. The CDR3 covers 15 residues. V lost 11 bases, J lost 5 bases, and 15 bases stayed unmatched. From germline, CDR1 is ENHRY and CDR2 SYGVKD. CDR3 sequence (DNA): TGTGCCGTCTTGTCGACCGGGACAGGGCAGTATGGCTACACCTTC. It yields the protein CAVLSTGTGQYGYTF.

This clone showed up just once. V and J are TRBV5-5 and TRBJ1-1; D unresolved. This CDR3 has 15 amino acids. The germline V and J ends were trimmed by 5 bases and 5 bases, with 19 bases remaining between them. Germline CDR1 SGHKS, CDR2 YYEKEE (reference sequence). The CDR3 sequence: CASRVIPKRETEAFF. Here the CDR3 DNA reads TGTGCCAGCAGGGTAATCCCGAAGAGGGAGACTGAAGCTTTCTTT.

This rearrangement joins TRBV28 to TRBJ2-7; the match to TRBD2 covers 7 bases. V shed 6 bases and J 6 bases; nucleotides not matched to a gene: 11. In germline, CDR1 is MDHEN, CDR2 SYDVKM. The CDR3 sequence is 14 residues long. The CDR3 protein is CASSRTRGFGEQYF. In DNA form, the CDR3 reads TGTGCCAGCAGCCGGACTAGAGGATTCGGCGAGCAGTACTTC.

This chain uses TRBV18 with TRBJ1-6; TRBD1 matches at 9 bases. Germline V CDR1 and CDR2: KGHSH, LQKENI. The CDR3 has 15 amino acids. The trim removed 5 bases at V and 6 bases at J, leaving 5 bases unmatched. The CDR3 spells CASSNRDRVNSPLHF. The CDR3 DNA reads as TGTGCCAGCTCAAACCGGGACAGGGTTAATTCACCCCTCCACTTT.

V and J are TRBV6-5 and TRBJ2-7, with D perhaps matching TRBD2 (6 bases). The germline CDR1 and CDR2 sequences are MNHEY and SVGAGI. The V end was cut by 8 bases, the J end by 6 bases, with 20 bases between. This CDR3 comprises 14 residues. CDR3 region: CASPSRGVGGEQYF. The CDR3 DNA reads TGTGCCAGCCCCTCCCGGGGTGTCGGGGGCGAGCAGTACTTC.

This chain links TRBV7-2 with TRBJ1-2; perhaps TRBD1 as D (6 bases). Germline CDR1 and CDR2: SGHTA and FQGNSA. The CDR3 runs to 14 residues. V was pared by 4 bases and J by 4 bases, with 13 bases between. The CDR3 spells CASSSDRLSYGYTF. The CDR3 region has the DNA TGTGCCAGCAGCTCGGACAGATTGAGCTATGGCTACACCTTC.

The V gene is TRBV3-1 (or the pseudogene TRBV3-2), the J gene TRBJ1-3; D might be TRBD1 (6 bases). Trimming pared 5 bases from V and 3 bases from J, leaving 14 bases between. CDR1 is LGHDT and CDR2 is YNNKEL in the germline V gene (reference sequence). The CDR3 is 15 amino acids. This chain's CDR3 is CASSFRTAYGNTIYF. The CDR3 DNA is TGTGCCAGCAGCTTCCGGACAGCTTATGGAAACACCATATATTTT.

This chain connects TRBV7-3 to TRBJ1-1; 7 nucleotides match TRBD1. The germline gives CDR1 SGHTA, CDR2 FQGTGA. There are 13 residues in the CDR3. Losses at the gene ends were 2 bases for V and 7 bases for J; bases not matched to a gene: 4. CDR3 amino acids: CASSLLRDSEAFF. Written as DNA, the CDR3 is TGTGCCAGCAGCTTACTAAGGGACAGTGAAGCTTTCTTT. The full variable domain, completed using reference TRBV7-3 and TRBJ1-1, is GAGVSQTPSNKVTEKGKYVELRCDPISGHTALYWYRQSLGQGPEFLIYFQGTGAADDSGLPNDRFFAVRPEGSVSTLKIQRTERGDSAVYLCASSLLRDSEAFFGQGTRLTVV.

The gene calls are TRBV27 and TRBJ2-5; no clear D. Germline CDR1 MNHEY, CDR2 SMNVEV (reference sequence). V lost 10 bases and J 7 bases, leaving 10 bases between the germline ends. The CDR3 runs 10 residues. CDR3 coding DNA: TGTGCCACCGATACGGGGACCCAGTACTTC. The encoded protein is CATDTGTQYF.

The V and J genes are TRBV5-1 and TRBJ1-4; TRBD1 aligns across 8 bases. The CDR3 loop spans 16 amino acids. CDR1 is SGHRS, CDR2 YFSETQ, per germline. Germline trimming cut 3 bases from V and 3 bases from J; bases unmatched to any gene: 7. CDR3 sequence (DNA): TGCGCCAGCAGCTCGGACAGGGCTGGGGCTAATGAAAAACTGTTTTTT. It is translated as CASSSDRAGANEKLFF.

V gene TRBV11-3 combines with J gene TRBJ2-2, with D possibly matching TRBD1 (8 bases). Germline V lookup: CDR1 SGHNT, CDR2 YENEEA. This CDR3 has 14 amino acids. V was cut by 7 bases and J by 7 bases, with 16 bases left in between. The DNA of the CDR3 is TGTGCCAGCAAACAGGGGGGGCCGTACGGGGAGCTGTTTTTT. Amino acids: CASKQGGPYGELFF.

The chain joins TRBV4-1 to TRBJ2-7; tentatively, D is TRBD2 (7 bases). The V end was cut by 1 base, the J end by 1 base, with 11 bases between. The CDR3 is made up of 15 amino acids. The V gene's germline CDR1 is MGHRA and CDR2 YSYEKL. CDR3 loop: CASSQVEGGSYEQYF. The CDR3 nucleotides are TGCGCCAGCAGCCAAGTAGAGGGGGGGTCCTACGAGCAGTACTTC.

The gene calls are TRBV16 and TRBJ1-1, with 7 bases identical to TRBD1. Per the germline V gene, CDR1 is KGHSY and CDR2 is FQNENV. V dropped 0 bases and J dropped 4; count of bases not matched to a gene: 8. The CDR3 consists of 16 residues. The CDR3 reads CASSQSVDRSSTEAFF. The CDR3, as DNA: TGTGCCAGCAGCCAATCCGTGGACAGGTCGAGCACTGAAGCTTTCTTT.

The chain recombines TRBV19 with TRBJ2-1; TRBD2 agrees at 10 bases. This CDR3 has 15 amino acids. From germline, CDR1 is LNHDA and CDR2 SQIVND (reference sequence). The V segment lost 2 bases and the J segment 5 bases; nucleotides outside the gene matches: 3. The CDR3 reads CASSIYSGGDNEQFF. The CDR3 bases are TGTGCCAGTAGTATATACAGCGGGGGGGACAATGAGCAGTTCTTC.

This clone was seen a single time. V is TRBV9 and J is TRBJ1-4; no definite D call. The CDR3 has 15 amino acids. V lost 4 bases to trimming and J lost 4 bases, with 14 bases between them. Germline values: CDR1 SGDLS, CDR2 YYNGEE. CDR3 sequence (DNA): TGTGCCAGCAGCCCCAGCCGGGTGGTTAATGAAAAACTGTTTTTT. It yields the protein CASSPSRVVNEKLFF.

J is TRBJ2-5 and V is TRBV7-3, with a tentative D call TRBD2 (7 bases). V dropped 1 base and J dropped 2 bases, with 14 bases sitting between them. The CDR3 is 16 residues long. The V gene's germline CDR1 is SGHTA and CDR2 FQGTGA. In DNA form, the CDR3 reads TGTGCCAGCAGCTTAAACGGCGGGGGCGTACAAGAGACCCAGTACTTC. Translation: CASSLNGGGVQETQYF.

This clone has only one observation. The genes are TRBV2 and TRBJ1-2; 8 bases agree with TRBD1. Germline trimming cut 9 bases from V and 7 bases from J; bases unmatched to any gene: 7. The germline V gene has CDR1 SNHLY and CDR2 FYNNEI. The CDR3 is made up of 12 amino acids. Here the CDR3 reads CASGQGVSGYTF. Written as DNA, the CDR3 is TGTGCCAGTGGACAGGGCGTGAGTGGCTACACCTTC.

The chain couples TRBV7-9 to TRBJ2-3; 7 bases agree with TRBD2. This CDR3 has 16 amino acids. V lost 1 base and J lost 2; bases outside the gene matches: 6. Germline CDR1 and CDR2: SEHNR and FQNEAQ (reference sequence). CDR3 protein: CASSLGLRGNTDTQYF. CDR3 nucleotides: TGTGCCAGCAGCTTAGGCTTGCGGGGGAACACAGATACGCAGTATTTT. Based on the CDR3 plus reference TRBV7-9 and TRBJ2-3, the full variable domain is DTGVSQNPRHKITKRGQNVTFRCDPISEHNRLYWYRQTLGQGPEFLTYFQNEAQLEKSRLLSDRFSAERPKGSFSTLEIQRTEQGDSAMYLCASSLGLRGNTDTQYFGPGTRLTVL.

With respect to this clone: One junction end does not reproduce the germline sequence, and a read error may be involved. This chain joins TRBV7-7 and TRBJ2-3; D is perhaps TRBD2 (7 bases). The germline V gene encodes CDR1 SSHAT and CDR2 FNYEAQ (reference sequence). The CDR3 spans 14 residues. The CDR3: CASSFRGGVDTQYF. In DNA form, the CDR3 reads TGTGCTAGCAGCTTTAGGGGGGGCGTTGATACGCAGTATTTT.

The chain recombines TRBV2 with TRBJ1-2; D remains ambiguous. This CDR3 contains 14 residues. Germline V gene data show CDR1 as SNHLY and CDR2 as FYNNEI. With 0 bases removed from V and 7 bases from J, the gap between germline ends came to 12 bases. The CDR3 DNA follows: TGTGCCAGCAGTGAAGCGCTTATCAAGAGTGGCTACACCTTC. Amino acids: CASSEALIKSGYTF. Together with reference TRBV2 and TRBJ1-2, the CDR3 gives the full variable domain: EPEVTQTPSHQVTQMGQEVILRCVPISNHLYFYWYRQILGQKVEFLVSFYNNEISEKSEIFDDQFSVERPDGSNFTLKIRSTKLEDSAMYFCASSEALIKSGYTFGSGTRLTVV.

The chain couples TRBV20-1 to TRBJ2-2, with D possibly being TRBD1 (6 bases). This CDR3 spans 13 amino acids. The germline gives CDR1 DFQATT, CDR2 SNEGSKA (reference sequence). Between the trimmed V and J ends, which lost 3 bases and 6 bases, there was a span of 11 bases. CDR3 sequence reads: CSASAGEAGELFF. The CDR3 region has the DNA TGCAGTGCTAGTGCAGGGGAAGCCGGGGAGCTGTTTTTT.

This chain joins TRBV27 and TRBJ2-1, with D uncertain. Germline CDR1 is MNHEY and CDR2 is SMNVEV (reference sequence). The CDR3 covers 14 residues. Trimming left V 6 bases short and J 8 bases short, with 17 bases between. CDR3 nucleotides: TGTGCCAGCAGACCCGCCTGGGTAGCCTATGAGCAGTTCTTC. Its translation: CASRPAWVAYEQFF.